The 26 T cell receptor beta chains below were found in one sample sequenced in a study of beta chain features in type 1 diabetes. As every portion of the isolated RNA was reverse transcribed, the sequencing read expressed TCRB transcripts. Libraries were prepared by immunoSEQ multiplex PCR; TCRdb keeps only in-frame clonotypes and omits some of them. The sample has almost 350,000 clones; 7.5% to 9% are singletons. Sequencing was done on a sample of central memory CD4+ T cells from blood. The receptor source for this set is a woman aged 18-29 years in good health.

This chain links TRBV28 with TRBJ2-3; TRBD2 is a possible D gene (5 bases). CDR3 length equals 11 residues. CDR1 and CDR2 (germline): MDHEN, SYDVKM. The ends were cut back, 5 bases at V and 9 bases at J, with 9 bases in the middle. CDR3 coding DNA: TGTGCCAGCAGTAACCGGGAAACGCAGTATTTT. This encodes CASSNRETQYF.

This clone has ten or more counts. The V gene is TRBV10-3, the J gene TRBJ2-7; 8 bases are a match to TRBD2. V lost 4 bases to trimming and J lost 4 bases; unmatched junction nucleotides: 9. The germline V gene encodes CDR1 ENHRY and CDR2 SYGVKD. This CDR3 has 15 amino acids. The CDR3 loop is CAISGGSSGGYEQYF. The CDR3 nucleotides are TGTGCCATCAGTGGAGGGTCCAGCGGGGGATACGAGCAGTACTTC.

This clone has just a few counts. This chain uses TRBV6-6 with TRBJ1-2; D remains ambiguous. There are 14 residues in the CDR3. Per germline, CDR1 MNHNY and CDR2 SVGAGI (reference sequence). V was clipped by 0 bases and J by 4 bases, with 9 bases between them. CDR3 amino acids: CASSYSQESYGYTF. The CDR3 nucleotides are TGTGCCAGCAGTTACTCTCAGGAAAGCTATGGCTACACCTTC.

The chain links TRBV2 to TRBJ2-7, with D tentatively TRBD2 (6 bases). Trimming removed 7 bases from V and 2 bases from J, with 21 bases in between. Germline loops: CDR1 SNHLY, CDR2 FYNNEI. The CDR3 runs to 16 residues. The CDR3 reads CASTQGSSSVAYEQYF. In nucleotides, the CDR3 is TGTGCCAGCACCCAAGGCTCTTCTAGCGTAGCCTACGAGCAGTACTTC.

The V call is TRBV28, the J call TRBJ2-2; D perhaps matches TRBD1 (11 bases). Germline assignment: CDR1 MDHEN and CDR2 SYDVKM. The CDR3 totals 22 residues. V lost 6 bases to trimming and J lost 1 base, with 33 bases between them. The CDR3 DNA sequence: TGTGCCAGCAGCAGCCCGGGACAGGGGGTAGTTAGCGGGAGGATGAACACCGGGGAGCTGTTTTTT. This gives the protein CASSSPGQGVVSGRMNTGELFF.

V gene TRBV29-1 combines with J gene TRBJ2-2; TRBD2 aligns across 9 bases. Germline CDR1 is SQVTM and CDR2 is ANQGSEA. This CDR3 is built from 15 residues. V shed 6 bases, J shed 4 bases, and the junction held 9 bases outside the gene matches. CDR3 nucleotide sequence: TGCAGCGTCACGTCTAGCGGGGCAGGCACCGGGGAGCTGTTTTTT. Its protein is CSVTSSGAGTGELFF.

The sample holds a few counts of this clone. Its ends do not fully match the called genes, so a read error is possible. This sequence joins TRBV5-4 and TRBJ2-1; TRBD2 might be the D (5 bases). The CDR3 sequence is 13 residues long. The germline CDR1 and CDR2 sequences are SGHNT and YYREEE (reference sequence). CDR3 DNA: TGTGCCAGCAGCTTGGGTAGCGAGAAAGAGCGGTTCTTC. Translated, it gives CASSLGSEKERFF.

The chain employs TRBV7-3 and TRBJ2-2; 9 nucleotides align to TRBD2. With V trimmed by 5 bases and J by 6 bases, 7 bases remained unmatched. The CDR3 runs to 15 residues. Germline-derived CDR1 and CDR2 are SGHTA and FQGTGA. CDR3 in DNA: TGTGCCAGCAGCCCTCGAGCGGGAGGTGCCGGGGAGCTGTTTTTT. It translates to CASSPRAGGAGELFF.

This clone showed up just a few times. V gene TRBV5-5 combines with J gene TRBJ2-2; 14 nucleotides align to TRBD2. From germline, CDR1 is SGHKS and CDR2 YYEKEE (reference sequence). The ends lost 5 bases at V and 1 base at J; junction bases unmatched: 4. CDR3 length equals 17 residues. CDR3 protein: CASSTGLAGGNTGELFF. CDR3 in DNA: TGTGCCAGCAGTACCGGACTAGCGGGAGGGAACACCGGGGAGCTGTTTTTT.

The table lists this clone with a few counts. This chain uses TRBV6-5 with TRBJ2-1; 8 nucleotides align to TRBD1. Germline CDR1 and CDR2: MNHEY and SVGAGI. CDR3 size: 14 residues. The J segment lost 2 bases and the V segment lost 4 bases, leaving 1 base of the junction unmatched. The CDR3 sequence: CASSLDRAYNEQFF. The CDR3 DNA follows: TGTGCCAGCAGTTTGGACAGGGCCTACAATGAGCAGTTCTTC.

The rearrangement joins TRBV5-5 to TRBJ2-1; D remains unclear. The CDR3 extends over 15 amino acids. Germline V gene sequence: CDR1 SGHKS, CDR2 YYEKEE (reference sequence). Trimming removed 0 bases from V and 0 bases from J, with 7 bases in between. CDR3 nucleotide sequence: TGTGCCAGCAGCTTGGCCTGGAGCTCCTACAATGAGCAGTTCTTC. Protein sequence: CASSLAWSSYNEQFF.

This clone was seen only a few times. The chain employs TRBV4-3 and TRBJ2-7; 10 bases map to TRBD2. The germline V gene has CDR1 LGHNA and CDR2 YSLEER. The CDR3 consists of 15 residues. Trimming cost V 0 bases and J 6 bases; bases outside gene matches: 5. In nucleotides, the CDR3 is TGCGCCAGCAGCCAAGAAGCGGGAGGGCTGGCCGAGCAGTACTTC. This encodes CASSQEAGGLAEQYF.

The J gene is TRBJ2-7, the V gene TRBV7-8; TRBD1 aligns across 7 bases. The CDR3 extends over 14 amino acids. Trimming took 5 bases from V and 2 from J; bases not matched to a gene: 6. Germline values: CDR1 SGHVS, CDR2 FQNEAQ. CDR3 in DNA: TGTGCCAGCAGCCATTGGGACAGCACCTACGAGCAGTACTTC. Residues: CASSHWDSTYEQYF.

This clone was counted a few times. This chain uses TRBV5-1 with TRBJ2-3; D is possibly TRBD2 (6 bases). Germline CDR1 reads SGHRS; CDR2 reads YFSETQ. The CDR3 extends over 14 amino acids. V lost 4 bases, J lost 1 base, and 10 bases lay in between. As DNA, the CDR3 is TGCGCCAGCAGCGGAGGGCCACGCACAGATACGCAGTATTTT. Amino acids: CASSGGPRTDTQYF.

This clone was detected many times. Different DNA sequences within this sample yield the same CDR3. J is TRBJ2-7 and V is TRBV2; a possible D gene is TRBD1 (6 bases). Germline CDR1 and CDR2: SNHLY and FYNNEI. The CDR3 has 12 amino acids. V was trimmed by 6 bases and J by 3 bases, leaving 9 bases between them. In nucleotides, the CDR3 is TGTGCCAGCAGGGCGGACAGCTACGAGCAGTACTTC. Translating gives CASRADSYEQYF.

The V gene is TRBV9, the J gene TRBJ1-1, with D maybe TRBD1 (5 bases). This CDR3 has 15 residues. Trimming stripped 4 bases from V and 4 bases from J, with 17 bases between. Germline CDR1 and CDR2: SGDLS and YYNGEE. In DNA, the CDR3 is TGTGCCAGCAGCCCCGGGAGGGGCGAAGGCACTGAAGCTTTCTTT. This encodes CASSPGRGEGTEAFF.

This rearrangement joins TRBV4-3 to TRBJ2-7, with 8 bases fitting TRBD1. The germline CDR1 and CDR2 sequences are LGHNA and YSLEER. This CDR3 is built from 13 residues. V dropped 4 bases and J dropped 6; count of bases not matched to a gene: 5. The CDR3 nucleotides read TGCGCCAGCAGCCCAAACGACAGGGGCGAGCAGTACTTC. Amino acids: CASSPNDRGEQYF.

In its sample, this clone was seen a few times. The CDR3 loop reads CASSPAGRLDYGYTF. DNA of the CDR3: TGTGCCAGCTCACCGGCGGGGAGGCTCGACTATGGCTACACCTTC. The chain joins TRBV18 to TRBJ1-2; D uncertain. V was shortened by 3 bases and J by 3 bases, with 14 bases between the two germline ends. This CDR3 contains 15 residues. Germline lookup yields CDR1 KGHSH and CDR2 LQKENI.

Remarks on this clone: This may stem from a read error, because a much larger clone lies one nucleotide away. This rearrangement joins TRBV5-6 to TRBJ2-1, with TRBD1 as a possible D gene (6 bases). This CDR3 contains 12 residues. V was clipped by 1 base and J by 7 bases, with 6 bases between them. The germline gives CDR1 SGHDT, CDR2 YYEEEE. The CDR3 region has the DNA TGTGCCAGCAGCTTGACAGGGAATGAGCAGTTCTTC. This translates into CASSLTGNEQFF.

The chain carries TRBV10-3 and TRBJ2-7, with 11 bases matching TRBD2. The germline CDR1 and CDR2 sequences are ENHRY and SYGVKD. The CDR3 sequence is 15 residues long. With V trimmed by 4 bases and J by 2 bases, 4 bases remained unmatched. This chain's CDR3 is CAISAGTSGTYEQYF. DNA for the CDR3: TGTGCCATCAGTGCTGGGACTAGCGGCACCTACGAGCAGTACTTC.

The V and J genes are TRBV5-1 and TRBJ1-4, with 10 bases identical to TRBD1. Losses at the gene ends were 4 bases for V and 0 bases for J; bases not matched to a gene: 0. CDR1 is SGHRS and CDR2 is YFSETQ in the germline V gene. CDR3 length: 15 residues. The CDR3 here is CASSGQGATNEKLFF. In DNA, the CDR3 is TGCGCCAGCAGCGGACAGGGGGCAACTAATGAAAAACTGTTTTTT.

This clone was found a few times. The chain combines TRBV29-1 with TRBJ2-1; D uncertain. Trimming pared 3 bases from V and 5 bases from J, leaving 11 bases between. The germline CDR1 and CDR2 sequences are SQVTM and ANQGSEA. CDR3 length: 13 residues. CDR3 loop: CSVDSRQDNEQFF. The CDR3 bases are TGCAGCGTTGATAGCCGGCAAGACAATGAGCAGTTCTTC.

A few counts support this clone. CDR3 in amino acids: CASSYHDRGTEAFF. CDR3 DNA sequence: TGTGCCAGCAGTTACCACGACAGGGGTACTGAAGCTTTCTTT. The chain carries TRBV6-5 and TRBJ1-1; 8 bases map to TRBD1. The germline V gene has CDR1 MNHEY and CDR2 SVGAGI. Trimming removed 2 bases from V and 5 bases from J; junction bases left unmatched: 4. The CDR3 totals 14 residues.

In this sample, this clone turned up many times. The CDR3: CSVGGNYTF. Written as DNA, the CDR3 is TGCAGCGTTGGGGGGAATTACACCTTC. The chain uses TRBV29-1 and TRBJ1-2, with D possibly TRBD1 on 5 matching bases. Germline lookup yields CDR1 SQVTM and CDR2 ANQGSEA. Trimming stripped 4 bases from V and 11 bases from J, with 8 bases between. The CDR3 totals 9 residues.

This clone occurred many times. The rearrangement links TRBV27 to TRBJ2-7, with D possibly being TRBD1 (6 bases). Between the trimmed V and J ends, which lost 2 bases and 6 bases, there was a span of 14 bases. Germline loops: CDR1 MNHEY, CDR2 SMNVEV (reference sequence). This CDR3 contains 14 residues. The CDR3 DNA reads as TGTGCCAGCAGTTTACGGCCAGGGGAGCCCGAGCAGTACTTC. It encodes CASSLRPGEPEQYF.

This clone was recorded at least ten times. This chain connects TRBV7-9 to TRBJ2-5, with TRBD1 as a possible D gene (6 bases). V gave up 8 bases and J gave up 2 bases, with 15 bases separating them. The CDR3 covers 14 residues. Germline CDR1 is SEHNR and CDR2 is FQNEAQ (reference sequence). Here the CDR3 DNA reads TGTGCCAGCTCCTCCACAGGGTGGCAAGAGACCCAGTACTTC. Translating it yields CASSSTGWQETQYF.